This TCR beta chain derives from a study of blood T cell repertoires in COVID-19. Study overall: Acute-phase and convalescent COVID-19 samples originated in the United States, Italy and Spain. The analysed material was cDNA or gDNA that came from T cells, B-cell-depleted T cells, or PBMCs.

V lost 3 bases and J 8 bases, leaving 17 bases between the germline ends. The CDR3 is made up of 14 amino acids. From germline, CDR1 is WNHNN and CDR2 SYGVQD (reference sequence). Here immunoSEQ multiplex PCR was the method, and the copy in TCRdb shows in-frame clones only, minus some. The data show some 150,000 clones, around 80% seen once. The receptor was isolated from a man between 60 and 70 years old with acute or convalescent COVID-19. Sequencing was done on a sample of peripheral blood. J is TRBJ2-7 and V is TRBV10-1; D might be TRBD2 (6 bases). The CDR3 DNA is TGCGCCAGCAGTGAAAGGGTTGGCGGAGGGAAGCAGTACTTC. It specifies CASSERVGGGKQYF.